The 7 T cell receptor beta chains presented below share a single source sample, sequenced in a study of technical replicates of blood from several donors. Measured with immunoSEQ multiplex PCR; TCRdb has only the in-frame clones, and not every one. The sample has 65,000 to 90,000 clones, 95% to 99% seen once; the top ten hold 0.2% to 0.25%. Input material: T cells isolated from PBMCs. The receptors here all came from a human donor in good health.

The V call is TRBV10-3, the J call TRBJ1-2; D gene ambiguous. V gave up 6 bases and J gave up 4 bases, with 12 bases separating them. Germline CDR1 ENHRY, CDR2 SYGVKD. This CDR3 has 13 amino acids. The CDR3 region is CAIRDSTSYGYTF. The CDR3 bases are TGTGCCATCAGAGATAGCACCAGCTATGGCTACACCTTC.

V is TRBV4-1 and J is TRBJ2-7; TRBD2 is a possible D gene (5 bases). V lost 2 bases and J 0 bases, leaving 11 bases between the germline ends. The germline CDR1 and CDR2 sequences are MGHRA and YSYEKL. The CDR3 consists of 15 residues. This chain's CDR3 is CASSQRGGSSYEQYF. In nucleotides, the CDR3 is TGCGCCAGCAGCCAACGAGGAGGTAGCTCCTACGAGCAGTACTTC.

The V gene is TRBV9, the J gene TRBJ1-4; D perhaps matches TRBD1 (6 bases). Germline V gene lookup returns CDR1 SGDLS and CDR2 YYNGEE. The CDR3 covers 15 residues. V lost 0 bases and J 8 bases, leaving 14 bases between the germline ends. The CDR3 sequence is CASSVGGTIREKLFF. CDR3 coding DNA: TGTGCCAGCAGCGTAGGAGGGACAATCCGAGAAAAACTGTTTTTT.

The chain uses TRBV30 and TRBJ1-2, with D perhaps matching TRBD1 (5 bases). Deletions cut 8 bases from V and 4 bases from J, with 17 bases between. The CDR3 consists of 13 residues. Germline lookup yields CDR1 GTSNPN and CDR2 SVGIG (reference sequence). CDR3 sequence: CAGQGIFRYGYTF. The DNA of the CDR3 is TGTGCCGGTCAGGGAATTTTCCGCTATGGCTACACCTTC.

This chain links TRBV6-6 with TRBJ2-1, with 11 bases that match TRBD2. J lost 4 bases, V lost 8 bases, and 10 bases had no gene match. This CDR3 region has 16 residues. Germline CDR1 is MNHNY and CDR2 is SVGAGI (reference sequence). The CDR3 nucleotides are TGTGCCAGCGCCCTGAAACGACTAGCGGGGTACAATGAGCAGTTCTTC. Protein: CASALKRLAGYNEQFF.

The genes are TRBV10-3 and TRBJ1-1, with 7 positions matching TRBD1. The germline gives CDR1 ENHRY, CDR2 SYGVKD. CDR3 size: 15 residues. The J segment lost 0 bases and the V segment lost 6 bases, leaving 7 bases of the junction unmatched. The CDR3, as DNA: TGTGCCATCAGGAACGGAGACAGGGTGAACACTGAAGCTTTCTTT. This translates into CAIRNGDRVNTEAFF.

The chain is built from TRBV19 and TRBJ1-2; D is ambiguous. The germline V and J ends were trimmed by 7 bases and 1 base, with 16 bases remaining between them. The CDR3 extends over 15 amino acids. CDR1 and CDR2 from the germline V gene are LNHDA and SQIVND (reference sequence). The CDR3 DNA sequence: TGTGCCAGTATGGGCCAAGACGTACATAACTATGGCTACACCTTC. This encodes CASMGQDVHNYGYTF.